A single sample is the source of the 15 T cell receptor beta chains below, sequenced in a study of CD8 T cells in Susac syndrome. Random hexamers served to reverse transcribe roughly 0.45 to 1 ug RNA. TCRdb re-called the immunoSEQ multiplex PCR reads through MiXCR, storing one row per CDR3 protein. Of some 220,000 distinct CDR3 sequences detected, approximately 95% appear once; the ten largest clones hold around 0.099%. The sample was CD4+ T cells from PBMCs. The receptors originated from a human donor with multiple sclerosis.

This chain joins TRBV3-1 and TRBJ2-1; 9 nucleotides align to TRBD1. With V trimmed by 0 bases and J by 7 bases, 4 bases remained unmatched. Germline V lookup: CDR1 LGHDT, CDR2 YNNKEL (reference sequence). The CDR3 runs to 15 residues. The CDR3 is CASSQDSQGANEQFF. Written as DNA, the CDR3 is TGTGCCAGCAGCCAAGATTCACAGGGGGCGAATGAGCAGTTCTTC.

This chain joins TRBV5-1 and TRBJ2-3; 10 nucleotides line up with TRBD2. With 4 bases clipped from V and 2 bases from J, the junction kept 7 bases outside the gene matches. Germline V CDR1 and CDR2: SGHRS, YFSETQ. The CDR3 is 16 residues long. The CDR3 sequence: CASSRIAGGVTDTQYF. The CDR3 coding sequence is TGCGCCAGCAGCAGAATAGCGGGGGGCGTCACAGATACGCAGTATTTT.

V is TRBV20-1 and J is TRBJ1-2; 9 nucleotides line up with TRBD1. CDR1 and CDR2 (germline): DFQATT, SNEGSKA (reference sequence). This CDR3 is built from 13 residues. After removal of 3 bases from V and 4 bases from J, the junction contained 3 bases not matched to a gene. DNA for the CDR3: TGCAGTGCTAGGACAGGGGGTTTCTATGGCTACACCTTC. Its translation: CSARTGGFYGYTF.

The V and J genes are TRBV24-1 and TRBJ2-1; TRBD1 matches 8 bases. CDR3 length: 15 amino acids. From germline, CDR1 is KGHDR and CDR2 SFDVKD. The V and J ends lost 5 bases and 6 bases, in that order; junction bases with no gene match: 8. The CDR3 loop reads CATSGTGRAINEQFF. DNA of the CDR3: TGTGCCACCAGTGGGACAGGGCGCGCAATCAATGAGCAGTTCTTC.

This clonotype was detected only once. The CDR3 reads CASSQNRDSYNEQFF. Here the CDR3 DNA reads TGTGCCAGCAGCCAGAACAGGGATTCCTACAATGAGCAGTTCTTC. This chain connects TRBV6-4 to TRBJ2-1; maybe TRBD1 (6 bases). The V end was cut by 6 bases, the J end by 1 base, with 13 bases between. Germline CDR1 and CDR2: MRHNA and SNTAGT. The CDR3 spans 15 residues.

J is TRBJ2-2 and V is TRBV28, with D possibly being TRBD1 (6 bases). The CDR3 length is 13 residues. The germline V gene encodes CDR1 MDHEN and CDR2 SYDVKM. V lost 6 bases and J 6 bases, leaving 11 bases between the germline ends. This chain's CDR3 is CASSYRVPGELFF. Here the CDR3 DNA reads TGTGCCAGCAGCTACAGGGTCCCCGGGGAGCTGTTTTTT.

The chain couples TRBV30 to TRBJ2-7, with D possibly being TRBD2 (5 bases). Germline-derived CDR1 and CDR2 are GTSNPN and SVGIG (reference sequence). The CDR3 sequence is 12 residues long. V lost 2 bases and J 7 bases, leaving 12 bases between the germline ends. The CDR3 is CAWSREPSEQYF. In nucleotides, the CDR3 is TGTGCCTGGAGTAGGGAGCCATCGGAGCAGTACTTC.

This clonotype has just one count. The chain is built from TRBV3-1 and TRBJ2-7; maybe TRBD2 (5 bases). The V and J ends lost 5 bases and 6 bases respectively, with 8 bases between them. CDR3 size: 11 residues. Germline CDR1 LGHDT, CDR2 YNNKEL (reference sequence). CDR3 bases: TGTGCCAGCAGCTGGGAGTCCGAGCAGTACTTC. This encodes CASSWESEQYF.

The chain couples TRBV5-6 to TRBJ1-6; 7 bases map to TRBD1. V lost 0 bases and J lost 6; bases outside the gene matches: 12. Germline V gene sequence: CDR1 SGHDT, CDR2 YYEEEE. This CDR3 region has 18 residues. CDR3 amino acids: CASSLVYAGGKSNSPLHF. In nucleotides, the CDR3 is TGTGCCAGCAGCTTGGTTTATGCAGGGGGGAAGAGTAATTCACCCCTCCACTTT.

The chain is built from TRBV6-5 and TRBJ2-3; perhaps D is TRBD1 or TRBD2 (5 bases each). The CDR3 spans 13 residues. The V and J ends lost 6 bases and 2 bases respectively, with 9 bases between them. Germline V gene lookup returns CDR1 MNHEY and CDR2 SVGAGI. CDR3 sequence: CASSRDDTDTQYF. As DNA, the CDR3 is TGTGCCAGCAGCAGGGACGACACAGATACGCAGTATTTT.

The chain recombines TRBV12-3 or TRBV12-4 with TRBJ2-7; no reliable D call. The V and J ends lost 5 bases and 4 bases respectively, with 15 bases between them. The CDR3 runs to 14 residues. The CDR3 region is CASSVDRPGYEQYF. In nucleotides, the CDR3 is TGTGCCAGCAGTGTTGACCGCCCCGGGTACGAGCAGTACTTC.

V usage is TRBV3-1 and J usage is TRBJ2-7; D perhaps matches TRBD2 (6 bases). V lost 1 base and J lost 2, with 12 bases in between. Germline CDR1 LGHDT, CDR2 YNNKEL (reference sequence). The CDR3 sequence is 15 residues long. CDR3 amino acids: CASSQVGRGPYEQYF. In nucleotides, the CDR3 is TGTGCCAGCAGCCAAGTCGGGCGGGGCCCCTACGAGCAGTACTTC.

The chain is built from TRBV4-1 and TRBJ1-5; TRBD1 aligns across 9 bases. With 2 bases clipped from V and 7 bases from J, the junction kept 9 bases outside the gene matches. Germline CDR1 is MGHRA and CDR2 is YSYEKL. The CDR3 totals 16 residues. CDR3 region: CASSQLGQGVGQPQHF. The CDR3, as DNA: TGCGCCAGCAGCCAACTGGGACAGGGCGTAGGGCAGCCCCAGCATTTT.

This clonotype was found a few times. The rearrangement links TRBV29-1 to TRBJ2-7, with D possibly TRBD1 on 6 matching bases. Germline-derived CDR1 and CDR2 are SQVTM and ANQGSEA. The V end was cut by 4 bases, the J end by 2 bases, with 6 bases between. The length of the CDR3 is 11 residues. CDR3 sequence reads: CSVGTAYEQYF. In DNA form, the CDR3 reads TGCAGCGTTGGGACAGCCTACGAGCAGTACTTC.

This rearrangement joins TRBV3-1 to TRBJ2-1; D unresolved. CDR1 and CDR2 (germline): LGHDT, YNNKEL (reference sequence). V gave up 7 bases and J gave up 10 bases, with 14 bases separating them. There are 12 residues in the CDR3. The CDR3 nucleotides are TGTGCCAGCACCTCAACGGACCTCGAGCAGTTCTTC. Translation: CASTSTDLEQFF.